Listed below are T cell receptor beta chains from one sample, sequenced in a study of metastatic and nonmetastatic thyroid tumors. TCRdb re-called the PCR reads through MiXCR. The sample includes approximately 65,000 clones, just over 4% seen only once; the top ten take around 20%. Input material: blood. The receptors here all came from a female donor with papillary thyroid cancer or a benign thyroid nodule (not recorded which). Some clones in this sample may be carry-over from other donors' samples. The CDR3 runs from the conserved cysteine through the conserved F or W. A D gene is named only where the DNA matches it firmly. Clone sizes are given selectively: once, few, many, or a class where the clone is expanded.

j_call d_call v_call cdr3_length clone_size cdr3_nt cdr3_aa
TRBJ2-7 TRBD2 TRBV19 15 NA TGTGCCAGTAGAGTAGCGGGAGGGCCCCTTTACGAGCAGTACTTC CASRVAGGPLYEQYF
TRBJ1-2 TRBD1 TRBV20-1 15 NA TGCAGTGCTAGAGCCCCGGTACAGGGGGCGGTTGTCTACACCTTC CSARAPVQGAVVYTF
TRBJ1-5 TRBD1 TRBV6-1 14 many TGTGCCAGCAGGGGACAGGGGGGCAATCAGCCCCAGCATTTT CASRGQGGNQPQHF
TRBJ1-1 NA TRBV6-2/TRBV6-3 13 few TGTGCCAGCAGTTACAACAGGGACACTGAAGCTTTCTTT CASSYNRDTEAFF
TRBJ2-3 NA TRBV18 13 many TGTGCCAGCTTGGACAGTTACACAGATACGCAGTATTTT CASLDSYTDTQYF
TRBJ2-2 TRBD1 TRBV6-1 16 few TGTGCCAGCAGCAGGACAGGGGGCGCTGACACCGGGGAGCTGTTTTTT CASSRTGGADTGELFF
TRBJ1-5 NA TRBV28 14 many TGTGCCAGCAGTAGGACCGGACGAAATCAGCCCCAGCATTTT CASSRTGRNQPQHF
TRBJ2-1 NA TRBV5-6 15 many TGTGCCAGCAGTGAAACTAGCCGCTCCTACAATGAGCAGTTCTTC CASSETSRSYNEQFF
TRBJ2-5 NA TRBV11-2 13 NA TGCGCCAGCAGACGACTGGGGGCCGAGACCCAGTACTTC CASRRLGAETQYF
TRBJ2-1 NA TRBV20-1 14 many TGCAGTGCTAGAGGCGGACTCCCCGGGAATGAGCAGTTCTTC CSARGGLPGNEQFF
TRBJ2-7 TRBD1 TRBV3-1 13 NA TGTGCCAGCGCAGTCGGACAGGGATACGAGCAGCACTTC CASAVGQGYEQHF
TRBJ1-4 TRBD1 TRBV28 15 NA TGTGCCAGCAGTTCACTACAGGGGGCGCACGAAAAACTGTTTTTT CASSSLQGAHEKLFF
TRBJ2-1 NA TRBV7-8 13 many TGTGCCAGCAGTCGGTATACCTACAATGAGCAGTTCTTC CASSRYTYNEQFF
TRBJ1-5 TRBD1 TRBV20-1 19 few TGCAGTGCCCTATCCCTACGATCCGGGACAGATTTTTTCAATCAGCCCCAGCATTTT CSALSLRSGTDFFNQPQHF
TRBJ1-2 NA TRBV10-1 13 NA TGCGCCAGCCCTTGGACAGCGGACTATGGCCACACCTTC CASPWTADYGHTF
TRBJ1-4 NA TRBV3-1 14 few TGTGCCAGCAGCCAAGACTGGGACGGTGAAAGACTGTTTTTT CASSQDWDGERLFF
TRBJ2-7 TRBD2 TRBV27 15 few TGTGCCAGCAGTCCATCACTAGCGGCCTTCTACGAGCAGTACTTC CASSPSLAAFYEQYF
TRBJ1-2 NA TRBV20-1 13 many TGCAGTGCTGGGCTCGGGGTCCGAAATATCTACACCTTC CSAGLGVRNIYTF
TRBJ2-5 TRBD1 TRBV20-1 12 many TGCAGTGCTACCGGGACAGGAGAGACCCAGTACTTC CSATGTGETQYF
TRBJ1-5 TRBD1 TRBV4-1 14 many TGCGCCAGCAGCCCGGACAGGAATTATCAGCCCCAGCATTTT CASSPDRNYQPQHF
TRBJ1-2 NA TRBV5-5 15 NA TGTGCCAGCAGCTTGGAACTTACAGGGAGCTATGGCTACACCTTC CASSLELTGSYGYTF
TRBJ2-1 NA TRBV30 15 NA TGTGCCTGGAAACCCTACGAGGGGAGTTACAATGAGCAGTTCTTC CAWKPYEGSYNEQFF
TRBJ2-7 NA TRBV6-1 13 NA TGTGCCAGCAGTGAATCATCATCCTACGAGCAGTACTTC CASSESSSYEQYF
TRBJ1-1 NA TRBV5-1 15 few TGCGCCAGCAGCTTGGCACCCACCGCGAACACTGAAGCTTTCTTT CASSLAPTANTEAFF
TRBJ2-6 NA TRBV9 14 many TGTGCCAGCAGCGTCGAATCTGGGGCCAACGTCCTGACTTTC CASSVESGANVLTF
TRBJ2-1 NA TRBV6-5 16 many TGTGCCAGCAGTTACTCGAGTTTGGGGCCAATGAAAGAGCAGTTCTTC CASSYSSLGPMKEQFF
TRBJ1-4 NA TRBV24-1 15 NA TGTGCCACCAGTGATCCCCGGGGGGCGGGTGAAAAACTGTTTTTT CATSDPRGAGEKLFF
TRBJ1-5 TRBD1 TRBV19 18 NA TGTGCCAGTAGTATGGGGGTTAGGTGGACAGGGGGCCCTCAGCCCCAGCATTTT CASSMGVRWTGGPQPQHF
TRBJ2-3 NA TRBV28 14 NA TGTGCCAGCACCACTGGGCGGGAAACAGATACGCAGTATTTT CASTTGRETDTQYF
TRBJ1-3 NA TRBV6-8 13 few TGTGCCAGCAGTTACAGAGCCAGGGACACCATATATTTT CASSYRARDTIYF
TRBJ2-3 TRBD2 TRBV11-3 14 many TGTGCCAGCAGCTTTAGCGGGACCACAGATACGCAGTATTTT CASSFSGTTDTQYF
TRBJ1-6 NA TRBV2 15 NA TGTGCCAGCAGCCGAACGGGCTCCTATAATTCACCCCTCCACTTT CASSRTGSYNSPLHF
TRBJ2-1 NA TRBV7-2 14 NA TGTGCCAGCAGCCAAATGGCGGAATACAATGAGCAGTTCTTC CASSQMAEYNEQFF
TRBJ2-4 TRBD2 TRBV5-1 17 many TGCGCCAGCAGTCTAGCGGGAGGCCTTACCCGATTAAACATTCAGTACTTC CASSLAGGLTRLNIQYF
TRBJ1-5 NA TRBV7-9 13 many TGTGCCAGCAGCTTTTACAGCAATCAGCCCCAGCATTTT CASSFYSNQPQHF
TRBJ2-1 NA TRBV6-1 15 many TGTGCCAGCAGTGAAATGGCGGGAAGAGGCGATGAGCAGTTCTTC CASSEMAGRGDEQFF
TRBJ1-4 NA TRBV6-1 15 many TGTGCCATCATGGGGGGAGGGATTGGGGAGGAAAAACTGTTTTTT CAIMGGGIGEEKLFF
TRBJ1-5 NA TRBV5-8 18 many TGTGCCAGCAGCTTATTAAGTCGGGGAGGGGGGCGATATCAGCCCCAGCATTTT CASSLLSRGGGRYQPQHF